Below are 8 T cell receptor beta chains sequenced from a single sample in a study of technical replicates of blood from a handful of donors. Assay: immunoSEQ multiplex PCR; the TCRdb copy retains only in-frame clones and omits some. This sample has some 80,000 clones, with roughly nine tenths found just once. Source material: T cells isolated from PBMCs. The receptors shown here come from a human donor in good health.

The V call is TRBV10-3, the J call TRBJ2-3, with TRBD1 as a possible D gene (5 bases). The ends were cut back, 11 bases at V and 0 bases at J, with 18 bases in the middle. CDR1 is ENHRY and CDR2 is SYGVKD in the germline V gene. The CDR3 contains 15 residues. In nucleotides, the CDR3 is TGTGCCGCTACGTCAGGTGGGGCAAGCACAGATACGCAGTATTTT. The encoded protein is CAATSGGASTDTQYF.

This chain connects TRBV27 to TRBJ1-1; 7 bases agree with TRBD1. V lost 4 bases and J lost 4; bases outside the gene matches: 6. CDR3 size: 14 residues. The V gene's germline CDR1 is MNHEY and CDR2 SMNVEV (reference sequence). The DNA for the CDR3 is TGTGCCAGCAGTTCGACAGGGTTGGGCACTGAAGCTTTCTTT. The encoded protein is CASSSTGLGTEAFF.

The CDR3 loop is CASSPTGWPGEYSYEQYF. The CDR3 region has the DNA TGTGCCAGCAGCCCGACAGGGTGGCCGGGGGAATACTCCTACGAGCAGTACTTC. V and J are TRBV11-3 and TRBJ2-7, with TRBD1 as a possible D gene (7 bases). Deletions cut 5 bases from V and 0 bases from J, with 23 bases between. The length of the CDR3 is 18 residues. From germline, CDR1 is SGHNT and CDR2 YENEEA.

V gene TRBV4-1 combines with J gene TRBJ2-7, with D perhaps TRBD1 (6 bases). This CDR3 has 14 residues. V was cut by 2 bases and J by 4 bases, with 12 bases left in between. Germline V CDR1 and CDR2: MGHRA, YSYEKL. The CDR3 region has the DNA TGCGCCAGCAGCCAATGGACAGCGGAATACGAGCAGTACTTC. As protein: CASSQWTAEYEQYF.

The rearrangement joins TRBV5-6 to TRBJ2-3, with D perhaps TRBD2 (6 bases). CDR1 and CDR2 (germline): SGHDT, YYEEEE. V gave up 3 bases and J gave up 9 bases, with 20 bases separating them. CDR3 length: 15 residues. This CDR3 is CASSSGSFREGTQYF. The CDR3, as DNA: TGTGCCAGCAGCTCCGGGAGTTTCAGAGAAGGGACGCAGTATTTT. Drawing the rest from reference TRBV5-6 and TRBJ2-3, the complete variable domain is DAGVTQSPTHLIKTRGQQVTLRCSPKSGHDTVSWYQQALGQGPQFIFQYYEEEERQRGNFPDRFSGHQFPNYSSELNVNALLLGDSALYLCASSSGSFREGTQYFGPGTRLTVL.

The genes are TRBV6-4 and TRBJ2-1; TRBD2 agrees at 13 bases. Germline V CDR1 and CDR2: MRHNA, SNTAGT. V shed 10 bases, J shed 11 bases, and the junction held 8 bases outside the gene matches. There are 13 residues in the CDR3. The DNA for the CDR3 is TGTGCCATCCCTGGACTAGCGGGAGACCAGCAGTTCTTC. It specifies CAIPGLAGDQQFF.

V and J are TRBV7-9 and TRBJ2-2; 10 bases map to TRBD2. The CDR3 totals 15 residues. Germline V gene sequence: CDR1 SEHNR, CDR2 FQNEAQ (reference sequence). The V segment lost 5 bases and the J segment 7 bases; nucleotides outside the gene matches: 7. The CDR3 spells CASSESGTSVGELFF. Here the CDR3 DNA reads TGTGCCAGCAGCGAATCCGGGACTAGCGTCGGGGAGCTGTTTTTT.

This clone was counted a single time. The chain couples TRBV6-1 to TRBJ1-2; D is perhaps TRBD1 (6 bases). V was trimmed by 6 bases and J by 1 base, leaving 9 bases between them. Germline V gene lookup returns CDR1 MNHNS and CDR2 SASEGT. The CDR3 covers 13 residues. For the CDR3, the DNA is TGTGCCAGCAGACGACAGGATAACTATGGCTACACCTTC. The encoded protein is CASRRQDNYGYTF.